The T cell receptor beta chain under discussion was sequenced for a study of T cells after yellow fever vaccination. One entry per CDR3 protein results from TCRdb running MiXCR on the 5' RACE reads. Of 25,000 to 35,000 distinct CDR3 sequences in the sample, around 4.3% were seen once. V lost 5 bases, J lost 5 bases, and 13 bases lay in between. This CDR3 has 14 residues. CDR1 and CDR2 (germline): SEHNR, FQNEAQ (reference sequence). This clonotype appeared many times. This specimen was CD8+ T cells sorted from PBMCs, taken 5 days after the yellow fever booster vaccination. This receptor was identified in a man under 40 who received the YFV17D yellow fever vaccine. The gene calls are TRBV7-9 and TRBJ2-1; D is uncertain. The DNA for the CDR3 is TGTGCCAGCAGCCCCCCCGCGCGGAACAATGAGCAGTTCTTC. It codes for CASSPPARNNEQFF.